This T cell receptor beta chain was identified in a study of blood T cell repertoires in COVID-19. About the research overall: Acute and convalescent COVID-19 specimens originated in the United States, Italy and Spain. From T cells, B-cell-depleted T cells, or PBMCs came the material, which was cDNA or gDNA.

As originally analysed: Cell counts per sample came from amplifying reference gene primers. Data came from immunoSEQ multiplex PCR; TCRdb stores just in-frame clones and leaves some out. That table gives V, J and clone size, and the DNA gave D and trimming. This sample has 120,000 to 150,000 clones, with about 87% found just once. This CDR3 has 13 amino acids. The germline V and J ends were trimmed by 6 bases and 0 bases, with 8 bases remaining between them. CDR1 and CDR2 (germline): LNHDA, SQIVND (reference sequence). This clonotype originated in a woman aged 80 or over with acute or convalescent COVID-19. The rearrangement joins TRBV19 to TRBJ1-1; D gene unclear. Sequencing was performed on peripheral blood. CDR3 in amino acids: CASRSQMNTEAFF. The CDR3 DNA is TGTGCCAGTAGGTCGCAGATGAACACTGAAGCTTTCTTT. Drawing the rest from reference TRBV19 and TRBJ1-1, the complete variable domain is DGGITQSPKYLFRKEGQNVTLSCEQNLNHDAMYWYRQDPGQGLRLIYYSQIVNDFQKGDIAEGYSVSREKKESFPLTVTSAQKNPTAFYLCASRSQMNTEAFFGQGTRLTVV.